This paragraph reports one T cell receptor (beta chain). In its sample, this clone was seen once. Its antigen is not yet known. No much larger clone is present one base from it, and per-base qualities are unavailable. The data are from a study of cytomegalovirus exposure and HLA in healthy donors (dated by TCRdb to about 2017). Notes on the research overall: According to an earlier analysis of 550 to 750 of the donors, some 170 million T cells yielded roughly 100 million unique TCR beta sequences and 276 Gb of sequence data. To decide whether each TCR beta V gene segment behaved as functional or pseudogenic, an earlier analysis of some 580 of the donors relied on high-throughput TCR beta sequencing. An early release covering approximately 600 HLA-typed donors comprised 300 to 350 gigabases of sequencing data and tens of millions of unique TCR sequences. A few DR-DQ haplotypes were handled as single units for association and clustering because linkage in the cohort was strong. In the later analysis, no new phenotypic data were used to find candidate immune exposures; instead, reliance was placed on TCR beta sequences and their occurrence across donors. The study combined high-throughput TCR immunosequencing, statistical association of individual TCRs with disease status, and machine learning to predict cytomegalovirus infection status. Of the 398 genotyped donors, over 80% were placed in the genetic ancestry cluster associated with self-reported Caucasian donors. Both class I and class II loci were covered by HLA typing, at four-digit resolution. The study was designed to test whether signatures of past pathogen exposure could be identified by cataloging public T cell receptors. In addition to the first cohort of about 650 subjects, a separate validation cohort of approximately 110 different subjects was used. Donor age, sex, ethnicity and CMV serostatus were compiled together with the repertoire data. Among 300 to 500 genotyped donors of the cohort, an average of about 220,000 unique TCR beta nucleotide sequences was sequenced per donor, of which about 19% were non-productive. The T cell repertoires of some 670 subjects were profiled by immunosequencing and related to cytomegalovirus serostatus. Typing coverage varied by locus: 629-630 donors for A, B, C, DRB1 and DQB1; some 520 for DQA1; about 590 for DPA1; approximately 450 for DPB1. To study patterns of TCR occurrence, a later analysis re-analyzed previously published TCR beta repertoires from 600 to 750 donors and added high-resolution HLA genotyping. A later genetic analysis took genome-wide SNP genotypes for about 55% of the 666 donors and used that subset as a discovery cohort. All discovery cohort repertoires had been generated using a single sequencing platform.

Libraries were built with the immunoSEQ multiplex PCR assay. For the multiplex PCR, a mixture combining 60 forward primers for TCR Vbeta segments and 13 reverse primers for TCR Jbeta segments was used. A multiplex PCR assay on genomic DNA amplified the CDR3 region of rearranged TCR beta genes. Amplified TCR beta libraries were sequenced as 87-base-pair reads on the Illumina HiSeq System. As for how the authors treated the data: In a later analysis, roughly 80 million unique TCR beta chains were counted across the 500 to 850 repertoires, and around 10 million of these chains were shared by at least two donors. A nearest-neighbor algorithm error-corrected the raw reads and collapsed the reads into unique sequences, merging closely related sequences to remove PCR and sequencing errors. Alignment of CDR3 sequences to IMGT reference sequences was used to assign V, D and J gene segments. For a sequence to be retained, at least a six-nucleotide match to both a V gene segment and a J gene segment was required. Rearrangements were classified as productive when the CDR3 lacked stop codons and remained in frame with V and J, and all other rearrangements were classified as non-productive. CDR3 was defined by IMGT convention, running from the second conserved V-encoded cysteine to the conserved J-encoded phenylalanine. The earlier analysis of about 620 of the donors excluded sequences that lacked an unambiguous match to a single V gene segment. In an earlier analysis of approximately 590 of the donors, V segments were called functional above 56.7% productive rearrangements and were called segregating when the between-donor standard deviation exceeded 5%. To diagnose cytomegalovirus status from the catalog of TCR beta chain sequences, a statistical classification framework was built. In a later analysis, TCR nucleotide sequences were compared against IMGT/GENE-DB human TR gene sequences so that V and J genes could be assigned. The TCRdist pipeline was used in a later analysis to assign CDR3 sequences and most-parsimonious VDJ recombination scenarios. In a later analysis, each TCR beta chain was defined by its CDR3 amino acid sequence together with its V-gene family, and reads without a unique V-gene family were excluded. As a way to deal with suspected cross-contamination and a sequencing artifact, a later analysis dropped over 550 nucleotide sequences that were highly shared and had low generation probability. For each public chain, a later analysis derived a clonal expansion index from normalized ranks of inferred template counts within each repertoire. In a later analysis, generation probabilities were computed using a VDJ recombination model fitted to out-of-frame rearrangements, and the results were checked against IGoR. In a later analysis, hypergeometric tests were used to score TCR-TCR, TCR-HLA and TCR-CMV co-occurrence, with a repertoire-size bias correction applied to TCR pairs. To estimate false discovery rates, a later analysis permuted the HLA or CMV assignments 20 times. A later analysis grouped co-occurring TCRs with DBSCAN, adding TCRdist sequence similarity when clustering within HLA-allele-positive subsets. For co-occurrence clustering, repertoires with fewer than 30,000 or more than 120,000 public chains were excluded, along with five repertoires with anomalous nucleotide sharing. What TCRdb holds here is the immuneACCESS table cut down to in-frame rearrangements. Part of the clones is not present; checked against another copy, under half of the missing clones reflect an unresolved V gene, and the others are unexplained. That table gives V, J and clone size, and the DNA gave D and trimming. In all, the sample holds more than 110,000 clones, and roughly 70% of those were seen once. Of the sample, roughly 6.6% falls within the top ten clones.

The cohort comprised around 690 healthy bone marrow donors. Cohort members were all nominally healthy when sampled, although unrecorded immune exposures were likely present. The donor tested CMV seronegative, placing the donor among the roughly 400 seronegative members of the cohort. A peripheral blood sample was provided by each donor, and peripheral blood mononuclear cells were used for TCR beta sequencing. The Qiagen DNeasy Blood Extraction Kit was used to extract genomic DNA from the blood cell samples. Points the paper makes about the study in general: Three of the identified cytomegalovirus-associated TCR beta chains were confirmed in vitro to be specific for cytomegalovirus antigens. In an earlier analysis of some 640 of the donors, most TCR beta V segments were observed in productive rearrangements about 90% or about 30% of the time, broadly matching IMGT annotations. At a false discovery rate of 0.05, a later analysis linked 16,951 TCR beta sequences to specific HLA alleles. Several of the top co-occurrence clusters appeared to be linked to parvovirus B19, influenza, CMV and Epstein-Barr virus, according to a later analysis. When HLA alleles, especially DR and DQ, strongly co-occurred, attributing TCR associations to individual alleles was difficult. Correlated functional status among segregating V segments might be attributable to linkage disequilibrium, but an unknown experimental factor could not be ruled out. V-gene and J-gene trimming of TCR beta chains was associated with a missense DCLRE1C variant in a later genetic analysis, and the association was replicated in an independent cohort. The study gave a list of some 150 TCR beta chains associated with cytomegalovirus. A further reported finding was that TCR beta sequences accurately predicted the HLA-A and HLA-B alleles for most subjects in the first cohort. The cohort was sequenced for TCR beta chains only, and without alpha or paired-chain data the features that could be detected were limited. In a later analysis, TCR association rates were found to vary across HLA loci, with the most associated TCRs seen for DRB1 alleles and the fewest for HLA-C alleles. The classifier was reported to diagnose cytomegalovirus status with high specificity and sensitivity in both the original cohort and the validation cohort. Because counts were too low, fewer than 20 rarely observed V segments, including chromosome 9 orphons, were excluded from the earlier analysis of around 590 of the donors. According to a later analysis, most CMV-associated TCR beta chains appeared to be HLA-restricted, and the HLA associations seemed to be driven largely by CMV exposure. While some public TCRs were present in many individuals, most TCR sequences turned up only very rarely across donors. A cluster of highly shared sequence variants was judged likely to represent a technical artifact of the sequencing pipeline. Presence/absence analyses assumed roughly uniform sequencing depth across donors, an assumption that may not hold. HLA typing was unavailable for some donors at each locus, so association tests used only the typed subset. A later genetic analysis reported fewer N-insertions in productive TCRs among donors in an Asian-associated ancestry cluster than the roughly 700-donor mean. A later analysis found that HLA-associated TCR beta chains were more clonally expanded and had lower generation probabilities than equally common non-associated chains. For the cohort, immune exposure information was limited to CMV serostatus. It was suggested by the authors that the approach could potentially be generalized to other disease states and immunological phenotypes.

This receptor was obtained from a man aged 25 to 40 in good health and CMV-seronegative. Sample: PBMCs.

The DNA sequence reads TGTGCCAGCAGTAGCGACAGGGATCGATACGAGCAGTACTTC. This codes for CASSSDRDRYEQYF. The rearranged chain carries TRBV6-5 and TRBJ2-5, and 7 bases in between align with TRBD1. With the DNA end fitting TRBJ2-7 better, the J assignment may be wrong. From a lookup of the germline V gene, CDR1 and CDR2 are MNHEY and SVGAGI. The CDR3, cysteine through phenylalanine, is 14 amino acids long. The only DNA kept is the CDR3, 42 bases in frame from the first base.